Following are 18 T cell receptor beta chains from one sample sequenced in a study of identical twins. TCRdb recomputed calls from the 5' RACE reads with MiXCR, one row per CDR3 protein. The sample carries some 1,700,000 distinct CDR3 sequences, around 29% recorded once. Sequences were obtained from cord blood. The receptors come from a newborn girl in good health.

V and J are TRBV29-1 and TRBJ2-1; TRBD2 matches at 9 bases. The CDR3 is 18 residues long. The V segment lost 4 bases and the J segment 0 bases; nucleotides outside the gene matches: 13. Germline V gene lookup returns CDR1 SQVTM and CDR2 ANQGSEA. CDR3 loop: CSVVPRTSAYSSYNEQFF. In DNA, the CDR3 is TGCAGCGTTGTTCCCCGGACTAGCGCGTATAGCTCCTACAATGAGCAGTTCTTC.

On this clonotype itself: Its ends do not fully match the called genes, so a read error is possible. This chain joins TRBV6-6 and TRBJ2-6; 8 nucleotides agree with TRBD1. The CDR3 has 17 amino acids. Germline V gives CDR1 MNHNY, CDR2 SVGAGI (reference sequence). The CDR3 nucleotides read TGTGCCAGCAGCCTTACAGGGGGGAGTACTGGGGCCAACGCCCTGACTTTC. Encoded protein: CASSLTGGSTGANALTF.

There are a few counts of this clonotype. The V and J genes are TRBV4-1 and TRBJ2-1; weak D call: TRBD2 (5 bases). The CDR3 is 16 amino acids. Per the germline V gene, CDR1 is MGHRA and CDR2 is YSYEKL. Trimming removed 0 bases from V and 6 bases from J, with 15 bases in between. The CDR3: CASSQDTRAFGNEQFF. The CDR3 nucleotides read TGCGCCAGCAGCCAAGACACGAGGGCATTCGGCAATGAGCAGTTCTTC.

Concerning this clonotype itself: The junction shows a germline mismatch at one end, possibly a read error. V is TRBV10-3 and J is TRBJ1-1; TRBD1 is a possible D gene (6 bases). The CDR3 is 13 residues long. The germline gives CDR1 ENHRY, CDR2 SYGVKD. The CDR3 here is CAIGDTWDTEAFF. Here the CDR3 DNA reads TGTGCCATCGGTGATACGTGGGACACCGAAGCTTTCTTT.

The V and J genes are TRBV5-6 and TRBJ2-3; 7 bases agree with TRBD1. Germline lookup yields CDR1 SGHDT and CDR2 YYEEEE. The CDR3 loop spans 16 amino acids. Trimming at V came to 1 base and at J to 2 bases, leaving 7 bases not matched to a gene. The CDR3 DNA reads as TGTGCCAGCAGCTTGCCCGGGACAGATGCCACAGATACGCAGTATTTT. This encodes CASSLPGTDATDTQYF.

This clonotype showed up just a few times. The V call is TRBV12-3 or TRBV12-4, the J call TRBJ2-1; 11 bases align to TRBD2. This CDR3 has 16 residues. The junction had 9 bases not matched to a gene; V was cut back by 7 bases and J by 4 bases. The CDR3 DNA reads TGTGCCAGCACTACTAGCGGGAGCGGGGGTTACAATGAGCAGTTCTTC. Translating it yields CASTTSGSGGYNEQFF.

The chain is built from TRBV27 and TRBJ1-5; possible D gene TRBD1, 5 bases. Trimming took 3 bases from V and 2 from J, leaving 11 bases between them. The CDR3 runs to 15 residues. Per germline, CDR1 MNHEY and CDR2 SMNVEV (reference sequence). The CDR3 DNA reads as TGTGCCAGCAGTTTCAGAGGGGCGCGCAATCAGCCCCAGCATTTT. The encoded protein is CASSFRGARNQPQHF.

This chain joins TRBV7-6 and TRBJ1-6; tentatively, D is TRBD1 (5 bases). V was clipped by 5 bases and J by 6 bases, with 20 bases between them. Germline lookup yields CDR1 SGHVS and CDR2 FNYEAQ. There are 17 residues in the CDR3. CDR3 DNA sequence: TGTGCCAGCAGCCCCCGCGTAGGGGCCCTCTGTAATTCACCCCTCCACTTT. It yields the protein CASSPRVGALCNSPLHF. Together with reference TRBV7-6 and TRBJ1-6, the CDR3 gives the full variable domain: GAGVSQSPRYKVTKRGQDVALRCDPISGHVSLYWYRQALGQGPEFLTYFNYEAQQDKSGLPNDRFSAERPEGSISTLTIQRTEQRDSAMYRCASSPRVGALCNSPLHFGNGTRLTVT.

This clonotype was seen more than once but under ten times. The rearrangement uses TRBV20-1 and TRBJ2-7; 9 bases map to TRBD1. Germline assignment: CDR1 DFQATT and CDR2 SNEGSKA (reference sequence). The CDR3 runs to 15 residues. Trimming at V came to 1 base and at J to 3 bases, leaving 7 bases not matched to a gene. CDR3 region: CSARGLDRGDYEQYF. The CDR3 DNA reads TGCAGTGCTAGAGGGTTGGACAGGGGTGACTACGAGCAGTACTTC.

V is TRBV6-6 and J is TRBJ2-2, with 8 bases identical to TRBD1. Per the germline V gene, CDR1 is MNHNY and CDR2 is SVGAGI (reference sequence). J was trimmed by 4 bases and V by 6 bases; bases with no gene match: 7. CDR3 length: 15 residues. CDR3 amino acids: CASRSGTGLTGELFF. For the CDR3, the DNA is TGTGCCAGCAGATCCGGGACAGGTCTCACCGGGGAGCTGTTTTTT.

This clonotype was seen a few times. The V call is TRBV5-1, the J call TRBJ1-4, with D maybe TRBD1 (6 bases). Germline CDR1 reads SGHRS; CDR2 reads YFSETQ. There are 15 residues in the CDR3. The V end was cut by 4 bases, the J end by 3 bases, with 13 bases between. CDR3 DNA: TGCGCCAGCAGCCCCTCACAGGGCCCTAATGAAAAACTGTTTTTT. Its protein is CASSPSQGPNEKLFF.

As concerns this clonotype: A much larger clone lies one base from this, so it may be a read error. The chain joins TRBV6-6 to TRBJ1-2; D remains ambiguous. The CDR3 is 11 residues long. Looked up from germline, CDR1 is MNHNY and CDR2 is SVGAGI (reference sequence). With 6 bases removed from V and 3 bases from J, the gap between germline ends came to 5 bases. The CDR3 loop is CASRRHYGYTF. The DNA for the CDR3 is TGTGCCAGCAGACGACACTATGGCTACACCTTC.

CDR3 DNA sequence: TGTGCCAGCAGAGACCGGGGCCGAGGAAACACCATATATTTT. Translating it yields CASRDRGRGNTIYF. The V gene is TRBV28, the J gene TRBJ1-3; possible D gene TRBD1, 5 bases. Germline CDR1 and CDR2: MDHEN and SYDVKM. V lost 6 bases, J lost 4 bases, and 13 bases lay in between. The CDR3 consists of 14 residues.

The genes are TRBV28 and TRBJ2-4; unclear D gene. Germline V CDR1 and CDR2: MDHEN, SYDVKM. Deletions cut 7 bases from V and 0 bases from J, with 7 bases between. The CDR3 runs to 13 residues. The CDR3 protein is CASNPLAKNIQYF. CDR3 bases: TGTGCCAGCAACCCTCTAGCCAAAAACATTCAGTACTTC. The full variable domain, in which reference TRBV28 and TRBJ2-4 provide the parts outside the CDR3, is DVKVTQSSRYLVKRTGEKVFLECVQDMDHENMFWYRQDPGLGLRLIYFSYDVKMKEKGDIPEGYSVSREKKERFSLILESASTNQTSMYLCASNPLAKNIQYFGAGTRLSVL.

The CDR3 loop is CASSHRDYEQYF. DNA for the CDR3: TGTGCCAGTAGTCACCGGGACTACGAGCAGTACTTC. This rearrangement joins TRBV19 to TRBJ2-7; tentatively, D is TRBD2 (5 bases). The V and J ends lost 5 bases and 3 bases respectively, with 8 bases between them. The CDR3 is 12 residues long. In germline, CDR1 is LNHDA, CDR2 SQIVND (reference sequence).

The chain uses TRBV29-1 and TRBJ1-1; D gene uncertain. CDR3 length equals 12 residues. V was cut by 5 bases and J by 4 bases, with 11 bases left in between. Per the germline V gene, CDR1 is SQVTM and CDR2 is ANQGSEA. Here the CDR3 DNA reads TGCAGCGTTCGTGGCAGCAGCACTGAAGCTTTCTTT. Its protein product is CSVRGSSTEAFF.

J is TRBJ2-5 and V is TRBV7-2; no clear D gene. V was clipped by 3 bases and J by 9 bases, with 14 bases between them. Germline V gene sequence: CDR1 SGHTA, CDR2 FQGNSA. The CDR3 has 13 amino acids. As DNA, the CDR3 is TGTGCCAGCAGCTTCCCGGGTATTGTGCCCCAGTACTTC. Encoded protein: CASSFPGIVPQYF.

This clonotype was recorded many times. The genes are TRBV7-2 and TRBJ2-3; no definite D call. Looked up from germline, CDR1 is SGHTA and CDR2 is FQGNSA. Between the trimmed V and J ends, which lost 3 bases and 2 bases, there was a span of 6 bases. This CDR3 contains 13 residues. DNA for the CDR3: TGTGCCAGCAGCTTTTCAATCACAGATACGCAGTATTTT. It encodes CASSFSITDTQYF.